This TCR beta chain was found in a study of T cells in Graves' hyperthyroidism and ophthalmopathy. General study findings and limits: Ophthalmopathy got predicted by the model a median approximately 6.3 months before its onset.

The source material, RNA transcripts, was used to amplify TCR beta CDR3 regions. The HTBI primer set drove a first-round RT-PCR of the TCR CDR3. MiXCR, run by TCRdb on the multiplex PCR reads, gives a single entry per CDR3 protein. In the table there are 700,000 or so distinct CDR3 sequences, about 16% of which are singletons. This clonotype has just a few counts. Its antigen is not identified. V lost 6 bases, J lost 5 bases, and 11 bases stayed unmatched. CDR1 is SQVTM, CDR2 ANQGSEA, per germline. The CDR3 covers 14 residues. No ophthalmopathy progression within 18 months constituted stable Graves' hyperthyroidism.

The chain uses TRBV29-1 and TRBJ2-5; 8 nucleotides agree with TRBD2. The sample comprised blood. The receptor comes from a young man with Graves' hyperthyroidism. The CDR3 region is CSVAPTRGGETQYF. In DNA, the CDR3 is TGCAGCGTCGCACCTACCCGGGGGGGGGAGACCCAGTACTTC.